The next 8 T cell receptor beta chains were all read from a single sample in a study of cytomegalovirus exposure and HLA in healthy donors. The primer mix had 60 Vbeta and 13 Jbeta primers. Measured with immunoSEQ multiplex PCR; TCRdb has only the in-frame clones, and not every one. Of approximately 82,000 clones listed, around 10% are singletons. Sequencing was performed on PBMCs. Receptors were obtained from a man between 60 and 70 years old in good health and CMV-seropositive.

In its sample, this clone was seen once. The V call is TRBV11-2, the J call TRBJ2-4; possibly TRBD1 for D (5 bases). Trimming took 3 bases from V and 2 from J, leaving 17 bases between them. Germline V lookup: CDR1 SGHAT, CDR2 FQNNGV. This CDR3 has 17 residues. The CDR3 loop reads CASSFTPTHRPKNIQYF. In nucleotides, the CDR3 is TGTGCCAGCAGCTTTACACCAACGCACAGGCCCAAAAACATTCAGTACTTC.

In this sample, this clone turned up a few times. The chain carries TRBV30 and TRBJ1-5, with 7 bases aligning to TRBD1. The CDR3 has 14 residues. V was clipped by 1 base and J by 6 bases; unmatched bases: 6. Germline V lookup: CDR1 GTSNPN, CDR2 SVGIG (reference sequence). The CDR3 sequence: CAWSAGQFVQPQHF. CDR3 nucleotides: TGTGCCTGGAGTGCGGGACAGTTCGTTCAGCCCCAGCATTTT.

This chain connects TRBV5-1 to TRBJ2-5, with D perhaps TRBD1 (6 bases). Germline CDR1 SGHRS, CDR2 YFSETQ. The CDR3 spans 14 residues. The V and J ends lost 2 bases and 2 bases respectively, with 10 bases between them. CDR3 nucleotides: TGCGCCAGCAGCTTCGGGACAAGTCAAGAGACCCAGTACTTC. It is translated as CASSFGTSQETQYF.

This chain connects TRBV27 to TRBJ1-2; TRBD1 matches 7 bases. The CDR3 has 13 amino acids. V lost 5 bases to trimming and J lost 8 bases; unmatched junction nucleotides: 8. Germline loops: CDR1 MNHEY, CDR2 SMNVEV (reference sequence). The CDR3 here is CASSHERGHGYTF. Written as DNA, the CDR3 is TGTGCCAGCAGTCATGAAAGGGGGCACGGCTACACCTTC.

The V call is TRBV11-2, the J call TRBJ2-7, with 8 bases identical to TRBD1. The CDR3 runs to 13 residues. Germline trimming cut 3 bases from V and 5 bases from J; bases unmatched to any gene: 3. In germline, CDR1 is SGHAT, CDR2 FQNNGV. In DNA form, the CDR3 reads TGTGCCAGCAGCTTGGGACAGGTCCACGAGCAGTACTTC. Translation: CASSLGQVHEQYF.

V is TRBV5-1 and J is TRBJ2-1; 10 bases are shared with TRBD1. CDR3 size: 14 residues. Per the germline V gene, CDR1 is SGHRS and CDR2 is YFSETQ. The J segment lost 5 bases and the V segment lost 3 bases, leaving 2 bases of the junction unmatched. CDR3 coding DNA: TGCGCCAGCAGCTCGGGACAGGGGAACAATGAGCAGTTCTTC. Amino acids: CASSSGQGNNEQFF.

This clone occurred a few times. J is TRBJ2-7 and V is TRBV9; TRBD2 aligns across 13 bases. The CDR3 spans 18 residues. Per germline, CDR1 SGDLS and CDR2 YYNGEE. The junction had 8 bases not matched to a gene; V was cut back by 2 bases and J by 0 bases. Written as DNA, the CDR3 is TGTGCCAGCAGCGTCGGACTAGCGGGAGCCAAAAGCTCCTACGAGCAGTACTTC. Protein product: CASSVGLAGAKSSYEQYF. The whole variable domain, filled in from reference TRBV9 and TRBJ2-7, reads DSGVTQTPKHLITATGQRVTLRCSPRSGDLSVYWYQQSLDQGLQFLIQYYNGEERAKGNILERFSAQQFPDLHSELNLSSLELGDSALYFCASSVGLAGAKSSYEQYFGPGTRLTVT.

V gene TRBV14 combines with J gene TRBJ1-3; 7 positions match TRBD1. The ends lost 4 bases at V and 2 bases at J; junction bases unmatched: 2. Germline CDR1 SGHDN, CDR2 FVKESK. The CDR3 is 14 residues long. CDR3 loop: CASSPTGAGNTIYF. CDR3 nucleotides: TGTGCCAGCAGCCCCACAGGGGCTGGAAACACCATATATTTT.